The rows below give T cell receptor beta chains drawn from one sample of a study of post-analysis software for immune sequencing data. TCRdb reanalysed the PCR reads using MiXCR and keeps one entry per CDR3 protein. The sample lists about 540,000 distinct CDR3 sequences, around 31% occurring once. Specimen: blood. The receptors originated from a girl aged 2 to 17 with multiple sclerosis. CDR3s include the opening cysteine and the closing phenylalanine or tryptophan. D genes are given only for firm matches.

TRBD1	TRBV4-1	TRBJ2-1	CASSTLPGQYNEQFF
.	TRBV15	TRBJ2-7	CATRATGRGYEQYF
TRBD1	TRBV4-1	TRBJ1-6	CASSQVDGTGFYNSPLHF
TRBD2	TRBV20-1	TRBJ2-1	CSARPPAGGFNEQFF
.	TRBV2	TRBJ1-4	CASSIRDGLNEKLFF
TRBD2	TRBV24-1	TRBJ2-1	CATSTRLAEPYNEQFF
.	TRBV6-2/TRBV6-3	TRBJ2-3	CASNQGNPSTDTQYF
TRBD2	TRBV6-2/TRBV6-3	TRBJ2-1	CASRPRTRPLNEQFF
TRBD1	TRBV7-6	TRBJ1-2	CASSSNRGGYGYTF
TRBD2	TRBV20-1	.	CSARNVMAGDYEQYF
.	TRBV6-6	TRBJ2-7	CASSYSHRNAYEQYF
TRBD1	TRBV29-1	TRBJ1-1	CSAQGAEAFF